Below are 27 T cell receptor beta chains sequenced from a single sample in a study of T cells in Graves' hyperthyroidism and ophthalmopathy. What was amplified from RNA transcripts were TCR beta CDR3 regions. The primer set for the first-round RT-PCR of the TCR CDR3 was HTBI. Via MiXCR, TCRdb re-called the multiplex PCR reads, giving one row per CDR3 protein. Found here are roughly 500,000 distinct CDR3 sequences, roughly 14% of them singletons; the top ten hold more than 4.5%. Sequenced: blood. The receptors stem from a woman in her 30s with Graves' hyperthyroidism that later progressed to Graves' ophthalmopathy.

The table lists this clonotype with a count of one. This may arise from a read error, as a much more abundant clone is one base away. Since no conserved phenylalanine or tryptophan closes the CDR3, a read error is the likely cause. This chain uses TRBV2 with TRBJ1-1; D is ambiguous. Germline CDR1 and CDR2: SNHLY and FYNNEI. The CDR3 spans 12 residues. Trimming removed 3 bases at V and 6 bases at J, with 8 bases between. CDR3 sequence reads: CASSEGRAEAFL. CDR3 DNA sequence: TGTGCCAGCAGTGAGGGGAGAGCTGAAGCTTTCCTT.

This clonotype occurred many times. This chain connects TRBV20-1 to TRBJ2-7; TRBD1 matches 11 bases. V shed 1 base, J shed 5 bases, and the junction held 7 bases outside the gene matches. From germline, CDR1 is DFQATT and CDR2 SNEGSKA (reference sequence). CDR3 length equals 15 residues. The CDR3 sequence is CSARAWTGGSDEQYF. The CDR3 nucleotides are TGCAGTGCTAGAGCTTGGACAGGGGGCTCGGACGAGCAGTACTTC.

The CDR3: CASSQEGWDGKQPQHF. The CDR3 DNA sequence: TGCGCCAGCAGCCAAGAAGGGTGGGACGGTAAACAGCCCCAGCATTTT. V is TRBV4-3 and J is TRBJ1-5, with D possibly matching TRBD1 (5 bases). Germline CDR1 reads LGHNA; CDR2 reads YSLEER. CDR3 size: 16 residues. Trimming cost V 0 bases and J 7 bases, with 16 bases left between them.

This clonotype was recorded a few times. The chain couples TRBV11-2 to TRBJ2-1; D remains unclear. CDR1 and CDR2 from the germline V gene are SGHAT and FQNNGV. The CDR3 has 18 amino acids. Trimming shortened V by 5 bases and J by 1 base, and 21 bases separated the two germline ends. The CDR3 loop is CASSQDPPRVISYNEQFF. The CDR3 nucleotides are TGTGCCAGCAGCCAAGATCCGCCGCGTGTTATTTCCTACAATGAGCAGTTCTTC. The full variable domain, with the rest looked up from reference TRBV11-2 and TRBJ2-1, is EAGVAQSPRYKIIEKRQSVAFWCNPISGHATLYWYQQILGQGPKLLIQFQNNGVVDDSQLPKDRFSAERLKGVDSTLKIQPAKLEDSAVYLCASSQDPPRVISYNEQFFGPGTRLTVL.

Ten or more counts support this clonotype. V and J are TRBV19 and TRBJ1-4; D is undetermined. CDR3 length: 13 residues. Per germline, CDR1 LNHDA and CDR2 SQIVND (reference sequence). Trimming shortened V by 7 bases and J by 5 bases, and 11 bases separated the two germline ends. The CDR3 bases are TGTGCCAGTATGGAAGGACCCAATGAAAAACTGTTTTTT. This encodes CASMEGPNEKLFF.

The chain links TRBV19 to TRBJ1-5, with D unclear. The germline V gene has CDR1 LNHDA and CDR2 SQIVND (reference sequence). The CDR3 sequence is 12 residues long. The V gene lost 3 bases and the J gene lost 6 bases, with 6 bases spanning the gap. The CDR3 is CASSIWSQPQHF. The DNA of the CDR3 is TGTGCCAGTAGTATTTGGAGTCAGCCCCAGCATTTT.

Ten or more counts support this clonotype. The chain carries TRBV5-5 and TRBJ2-1; 7 nucleotides align to TRBD1. V shed 4 bases, J shed 2 bases, and the junction held 9 bases outside the gene matches. Germline loops: CDR1 SGHKS, CDR2 YYEKEE (reference sequence). This CDR3 is built from 16 residues. This CDR3 is CASSPRTGGPYNEQFF. For the CDR3, the DNA is TGTGCCAGCAGCCCAAGGACAGGAGGACCCTACAATGAGCAGTTCTTC.

Details on this clonotype: This sequence may be a read error, since a much larger clone differs from it by one base. The rearrangement links TRBV7-9 to TRBJ2-7; D ambiguous. Germline CDR1 and CDR2: SEHNR and FQNEAQ (reference sequence). Trimming took off 4 bases at V and 3 bases at J, with 10 bases between the two ends. The CDR3 covers 13 residues. DNA for the CDR3: TGTGCCAGCAGCTCTGAGGTGGGCTACGAGCAGTACTTC. The encoded protein is CASSSEVGYEQYF.

This clonotype was counted only a few times. The gene calls are TRBV20-1 and TRBJ2-4, with 9 bases identical to TRBD2. The junction had 14 bases not matched to a gene; V was cut back by 8 bases and J by 0 bases. Germline V gene lookup returns CDR1 DFQATT and CDR2 SNEGSKA (reference sequence). The CDR3 has 17 residues. DNA of the CDR3: TGCAGTTGTCCCCAGCGGGGGGATGCCCTAGCCAAAAACATTCAGTACTTC. It translates to CSCPQRGDALAKNIQYF.

V and J are TRBV7-3 and TRBJ2-2, with 8 bases lining up with TRBD1. Germline CDR1 and CDR2: SGHTA and FQGTGA. V lost 5 bases, J lost 6 bases, and 5 bases stayed unmatched. The CDR3 totals 14 residues. The CDR3 bases are TGTGCCAGCAGCCTCGGACAGGGTCCCGGGGAGCTGTTTTTT. Amino acids: CASSLGQGPGELFF. Supplemented by reference TRBV7-3 and TRBJ2-2, the full variable domain reads GAGVSQTPSNKVTEKGKYVELRCDPISGHTALYWYRQSLGQGPEFLIYFQGTGAADDSGLPNDRFFAVRPEGSVSTLKIQRTERGDSAVYLCASSLGQGPGELFFGEGSRLTVL.

This clonotype was counted ten times or more. The chain has TRBV10-3 and TRBJ1-2; D not certain. The ends were cut back, 2 bases at V and 8 bases at J, with 18 bases in the middle. Germline lookup yields CDR1 ENHRY and CDR2 SYGVKD. The CDR3 extends over 15 amino acids. This chain's CDR3 is CAISEPSSSGRGYTF. CDR3 nucleotide sequence: TGTGCCATCAGTGAGCCGAGCTCAAGTGGTCGCGGCTACACCTTC.

Ten or more counts support this clonotype. The genes are TRBV20-1 and TRBJ2-3; D is uncertain. CDR1 is DFQATT and CDR2 is SNEGSKA in the germline V gene (reference sequence). V gave up 5 bases and J gave up 2 bases, with 11 bases separating them. The CDR3 has 13 amino acids. The CDR3 protein is CSAPATPTDTQYF. CDR3 sequence (DNA): TGCAGTGCTCCGGCAACCCCCACAGATACGCAGTATTTT.

This clonotype was observed a handful of times. The CDR3 is CASRQENYEQYF. For the CDR3, the DNA is TGTGCCAGCCGACAGGAAAACTACGAGCAGTACTTC. V usage is TRBV28 and J usage is TRBJ2-7, with D tentatively TRBD1 (6 bases). Trimming took 8 bases from V and 3 from J, leaving 11 bases between them. Germline CDR1 is MDHEN and CDR2 is SYDVKM. CDR3 size: 12 residues.

This clonotype has only a few counts. The junction shows a germline mismatch at one end, possibly a read error. V is TRBV5-1 and J is TRBJ2-3; TRBD2 aligns across 10 bases. The CDR3 length is 17 residues. Germline lookup yields CDR1 SGHRS and CDR2 YFSETQ. CDR3 region: CASSLGTSVPGTDTQCF. CDR3 DNA sequence: TGCGCCAGCAGCCTAGGGACTAGCGTCCCTGGCACAGATACGCAGTGTTTT. Drawing the rest from reference TRBV5-1 and TRBJ2-3, the complete variable domain is KAGVTQTPRYLIKTRGQQVTLSCSPISGHRSVSWYQQTPGQGLQFLFEYFSETQRNKGNFPGRFSGRQFSNSRSEMNVSTLELGDSALYLCASSLGTSVPGTDTQCFGPGTRLTVL.

This clonotype was counted ten times or more. This chain joins TRBV10-1 and TRBJ2-5; D assignment may be TRBD1 or TRBD2 (5 bases each). This CDR3 has 13 residues. Trimming stripped 8 bases from V and 0 bases from J, with 10 bases between. Germline V gives CDR1 WNHNN, CDR2 SYGVQD (reference sequence). The DNA for the CDR3 is TGCGCCAGCTCTGGGGGATACCAAGAGACCCAGTACTTC. Translating gives CASSGGYQETQYF.

This clonotype has at least ten counts. The chain has TRBV29-1 and TRBJ2-7; weak D call: TRBD2 (6 bases). CDR3 length: 12 residues. V was cut by 7 bases and J by 6 bases, with 16 bases left in between. CDR1 SQVTM and CDR2 ANQGSEA come from the germline V gene. DNA of the CDR3: TGCAGCGGACGGGACTCCACCTCCGAGCAGTACTTC. Translation gives CSGRDSTSEQYF.

About this clonotype: The junction and the germline gene differ at one end; a read error may be behind it. This chain connects TRBV14 to TRBJ2-3; perhaps TRBD1 as D (5 bases). This CDR3 comprises 14 residues. The germline V gene has CDR1 SGHDN and CDR2 FVKESK. The CDR3 bases are TGTGCCAGCATCCAAGATCTGGGGCTGGGGACGCAGTATTTT. Its translation: CASIQDLGLGTQYF.

This clonotype was counted ten times or more. The chain recombines TRBV29-1 with TRBJ2-7; D not resolved. Trimming pared 5 bases from V and 3 bases from J, leaving 11 bases between. The germline V gene has CDR1 SQVTM and CDR2 ANQGSEA. CDR3 length: 12 amino acids. The DNA for the CDR3 is TGCAGCGTTTTGGGTCTAAACTACGAGCAGTACTTC. This gives the protein CSVLGLNYEQYF.

This clonotype showed up many times. Here the CDR3 reads CASLTLTGNTEAFF. CDR3 nucleotide sequence: TGTGCCAGCCTTACCCTAACAGGGAACACTGAAGCTTTCTTT. The chain employs TRBV2 and TRBJ1-1, with a possible D match to TRBD1 (5 bases). The CDR3 extends over 14 amino acids. CDR1 SNHLY and CDR2 FYNNEI come from the germline V gene. The V end lost 8 bases, the J end lost 1 base, and 14 bases lay between the germline ends.

This clonotype was found many times. The chain joins TRBV12-3 or TRBV12-4 to TRBJ2-5; no definite D call. This CDR3 region has 12 residues. The ends were cut back, 3 bases at V and 3 bases at J, with 5 bases in the middle. The CDR3 spells CASSFAEETQYF. In DNA form, the CDR3 reads TGTGCCAGCAGTTTCGCAGAAGAGACCCAGTACTTC.

This clonotype was counted at least ten times. The V gene is TRBV18, the J gene TRBJ2-3; D is unresolved. This CDR3 is built from 14 residues. Germline values: CDR1 KGHSH, CDR2 LQKENI. V lost 1 base and J 5 bases, leaving 10 bases between the germline ends. CDR3 coding DNA: TGTGCCAGCTCACCACGAACCTTGGAAGATACGCAGTATTTT. It translates to CASSPRTLEDTQYF. The whole variable domain, remainder taken from reference TRBV18 and TRBJ2-3, is NAGVMQNPRHLVRRRGQEARLRCSPMKGHSHVYWYRQLPEEGLKFMVYLQKENIIDESGMPKERFSAEFPKEGPSILRIQQVVRGDSAAYFCASSPRTLEDTQYFGPGTRLTVL.

The table lists this clonotype with a few counts. This sequence joins TRBV6-1 and TRBJ2-1, with 7 bases identical to TRBD2. This CDR3 contains 14 residues. Trimming removed 7 bases from V and 8 bases from J; junction bases left unmatched: 11. The germline gives CDR1 MNHNS, CDR2 SASEGT. The CDR3 nucleotides read TGTGCCAGCAAGACTAGCCGGACTATCGATGAGCAGTTCTTC. Protein product: CASKTSRTIDEQFF.

The chain joins TRBV7-3 to TRBJ2-7; D could derive from TRBD1 or TRBD2 (5 bases each). V gave up 3 bases and J gave up 2 bases, with 14 bases separating them. This CDR3 is built from 15 residues. The germline V gene encodes CDR1 SGHTA and CDR2 FQGTGA. The CDR3 DNA is TGTGCCAGCAGCTTTGATGGGGGATCAGCCTACGAGCAGTACTTC. This codes for CASSFDGGSAYEQYF.

This clonotype was detected a few times. The chain has TRBV5-1 and TRBJ1-5; tentatively, D is TRBD1 (5 bases). Germline lookup yields CDR1 SGHRS and CDR2 YFSETQ. V was trimmed by 4 bases and J by 5 bases, leaving 16 bases between them. CDR3 length equals 15 residues. CDR3 sequence: CASSRAGGEDQPQHF. Written as DNA, the CDR3 is TGCGCCAGCAGCCGGGCGGGGGGGGAAGATCAGCCCCAGCATTTT.

This clonotype was observed a few times. Given a much more abundant clone one base away, this may be a read error. J is TRBJ2-1 and V is TRBV30, with D perhaps TRBD1 (6 bases). Germline V gene lookup returns CDR1 GTSNPN and CDR2 SVGIG (reference sequence). V lost 5 bases and J 2 bases, leaving 10 bases between the germline ends. This CDR3 region has 13 residues. CDR3 protein: CAWGGDTYNEQFF. The CDR3 coding sequence is TGTGCCTGGGGTGGGGACACCTACAATGAGCAGTTCTTC.

This clonotype has at least ten counts. The chain employs TRBV20-1 and TRBJ2-5; 7 nucleotides match TRBD1. The CDR3 consists of 14 residues. V lost 4 bases and J lost 2; bases outside the gene matches: 7. The germline CDR1 and CDR2 sequences are DFQATT and SNEGSKA (reference sequence). The CDR3 here is CSATGTASQETQYF. The CDR3 DNA is TGCAGTGCTACCGGGACAGCCAGTCAAGAGACCCAGTACTTC.

This sequence joins TRBV24-1 and TRBJ2-4, with 10 bases fitting TRBD1. Germline assignment: CDR1 KGHDR and CDR2 SFDVKD. The V segment lost 4 bases and the J segment 3 bases; nucleotides outside the gene matches: 5. There are 16 residues in the CDR3. The chain's CDR3 is CATSDSGQGIKNIQYF. The CDR3 nucleotides are TGTGCCACCAGTGACTCGGGACAGGGGATCAAAAACATTCAGTACTTC.